These 26 T cell receptor beta chains originate from one sample sequenced in a study of OX40 agonist ivuxolimab in advanced cancers. The protocol was immunoSEQ multiplex PCR, while the TCRdb copy is restricted to in-frame clones and leaves out a portion. The sample yields 60,000 to 80,000 clones, 85% seen once. The input for sequencing was CD4+ or CD8+ T cells sorted from blood, taken in a trial of the OX40 agonist ivuxolimab. The receptors come from an adult with an advanced solid tumor such as melanoma, head and neck, liver or kidney cancer.

The genes are TRBV11-3 and TRBJ2-1; 7 bases map to TRBD2. CDR3 length equals 15 residues. Per germline, CDR1 SGHNT and CDR2 YENEEA. Trimming cost V 3 bases and J 7 bases; bases outside gene matches: 9. The CDR3 region has the DNA TGTGCCAGCAGCTTCTGGGGGGGTTTAGGGAATGAGCAGTTCTTC. It encodes CASSFWGGLGNEQFF.

This chain joins TRBV7-6 and TRBJ2-1, with a possible D match to TRBD2 (6 bases). CDR3 length equals 15 residues. The V end lost 5 bases, the J end lost 0 bases, and 11 bases lay between the germline ends. The germline V gene has CDR1 SGHVS and CDR2 FNYEAQ. CDR3 bases: TGTGCCAGCAGCACCCGGGACTCCTCCTACAATGAGCAGTTCTTC. It encodes CASSTRDSSYNEQFF.

The genes are TRBV7-2 and TRBJ2-7, with D tentatively TRBD1 (6 bases). The CDR3 sequence is 15 residues long. Trimming shortened V by 1 base and J by 2 bases, and 12 bases separated the two germline ends. The germline CDR1 and CDR2 sequences are SGHTA and FQGNSA. The DNA for the CDR3 is TGTGCCAGCAGCTTAGACGGGACAATCCCCTACGAGCAGTACGTC. Its translation is CASSLDGTIPYEQYV.

The chain couples TRBV5-1 to TRBJ1-2; a possible D gene is TRBD1 (6 bases). Trimming took 4 bases from V and 2 from J, leaving 24 bases between them. Germline V gene lookup returns CDR1 SGHRS and CDR2 YFSETQ. This CDR3 region has 18 residues. The CDR3 spells CASSGTGGASSPNYGYTF. The CDR3 nucleotides are TGCGCCAGCAGCGGGACGGGGGGCGCTTCATCCCCCAACTATGGCTACACCTTC.

The chain employs TRBV19 and TRBJ1-2; TRBD1 matches at 7 bases. After removal of 5 bases from V and 2 bases from J, the junction contained 8 bases not matched to a gene. This CDR3 has 15 amino acids. The V gene's germline CDR1 is LNHDA and CDR2 SQIVND (reference sequence). CDR3 in amino acids: CASSPRQGSNYGYTF. DNA for the CDR3: TGTGCCAGTAGTCCCCGACAGGGTTCCAACTATGGCTACACCTTC.

The rearrangement uses TRBV5-6 and TRBJ2-6; the match to TRBD2 covers 7 bases. The CDR3 is 16 residues long. Looked up from germline, CDR1 is SGHDT and CDR2 is YYEEEE. J was trimmed by 2 bases and V by 4 bases; bases with no gene match: 6. The CDR3 sequence: CASSVPGLTGANVLTF. The CDR3 DNA follows: TGTGCCAGCAGCGTCCCGGGACTAACTGGGGCCAACGTCCTGACTTTC.

This sequence joins TRBV27 and TRBJ2-7, with D perhaps given as TRBD1 or TRBD2 (6 bases each). Germline assignment: CDR1 MNHEY and CDR2 SMNVEV (reference sequence). The CDR3 length is 13 residues. V lost 3 bases and J 4 bases, leaving 10 bases between the germline ends. DNA of the CDR3: TGTGCCAGCAGTTTCGGAGGGGGATACGAGCAGTACTTC. Translating it yields CASSFGGGYEQYF.

The chain has TRBV19 and TRBJ2-1; tentatively, D is TRBD2 (6 bases). CDR3 length equals 14 residues. Germline assignment: CDR1 LNHDA and CDR2 SQIVND (reference sequence). V lost 4 bases to trimming and J lost 9 bases, with 16 bases between them. The CDR3 loop is CASSTRDFLREQFF. The DNA of the CDR3 is TGTGCCAGTAGTACCAGGGACTTCCTGCGTGAGCAGTTCTTC.

The V and J genes are TRBV5-8 and TRBJ2-2; 7 nucleotides agree with TRBD2. CDR3 size: 15 residues. With 4 bases clipped from V and 3 bases from J, the junction kept 6 bases outside the gene matches. Germline CDR1 is SGHTS and CDR2 is YDEGEE. The DNA for the CDR3 is TGTGCCAGCAGCCGGGCTCTAGCGGACACCGGGGAGCTGTTTTTT. Its translation: CASSRALADTGELFF.

The chain carries TRBV9 and TRBJ1-4, with a possible D match to TRBD1 (6 bases). This CDR3 has 12 amino acids. Germline V lookup: CDR1 SGDLS, CDR2 YYNGEE. Trimming removed 3 bases from V and 13 bases from J, with 13 bases in between. In nucleotides, the CDR3 is TGTGCCAGCAGCGGGTTAGGGGGGAGACTGTTTTTT. Its protein is CASSGLGGRLFF.

This chain connects TRBV28 to TRBJ2-7; 8 bases fit TRBD2. Germline V gene data show CDR1 as MDHEN and CDR2 as SYDVKM. V dropped 3 bases and J dropped 9; count of bases not matched to a gene: 7. The length of the CDR3 is 13 residues. The CDR3 DNA is TGTGCCAGCAGTTTCTCGGGAGGGGGAGGGCAGTACTTC. Translated: CASSFSGGGGQYF.

This sequence joins TRBV19 and TRBJ1-5; D is unresolved. The CDR3 is made up of 12 amino acids. Per germline, CDR1 LNHDA and CDR2 SQIVND (reference sequence). V was trimmed by 8 bases and J by 6 bases, leaving 11 bases between them. This CDR3 reads CASGSGGQPQHF. The CDR3, as DNA: TGTGCCAGTGGGTCAGGAGGTCAGCCCCAGCATTTT.

V and J are TRBV6-5 and TRBJ2-5; TRBD1 is a possible D gene (5 bases). Deletions cut 8 bases from V and 1 base from J, with 8 bases between. This CDR3 has 12 amino acids. CDR1 is MNHEY and CDR2 is SVGAGI in the germline V gene. The CDR3, as DNA: TGTGCCAGCCTGGACACCCAAGAGACCCAGTACTTC. It yields the protein CASLDTQETQYF.

The chain links TRBV9 to TRBJ2-4, with 12 bases lining up with TRBD2. Per the germline V gene, CDR1 is SGDLS and CDR2 is YYNGEE. The CDR3 has 15 residues. V dropped 3 bases and J dropped 8; count of bases not matched to a gene: 6. This CDR3 is CASSAPTSGRDIQYF. The CDR3 bases are TGTGCCAGCAGCGCCCCGACTAGCGGGAGAGACATTCAGTACTTC.

The chain links TRBV28 to TRBJ2-1, with 8 bases that match TRBD1. The CDR3 runs to 19 residues. Germline assignment: CDR1 MDHEN and CDR2 SYDVKM. Trimming took 5 bases from V and 4 from J; bases not matched to a gene: 19. CDR3 amino acids: CASSVPGQATVGVYNEQFF. The CDR3 bases are TGTGCCAGCAGTGTCCCGGGACAGGCGACCGTTGGGGTTTACAATGAGCAGTTCTTC. Drawing the rest from reference TRBV28 and TRBJ2-1, the complete variable domain is DVKVTQSSRYLVKRTGEKVFLECVQDMDHENMFWYRQDPGLGLRLIYFSYDVKMKEKGDIPEGYSVSREKKERFSLILESASTNQTSMYLCASSVPGQATVGVYNEQFFGPGTRLTVL.

This chain uses TRBV7-2 with TRBJ2-5, with TRBD2 matching over 7 bases. The trim removed 3 bases at V and 5 bases at J, leaving 3 bases unmatched. Looked up from germline, CDR1 is SGHTA and CDR2 is FQGNSA. There are 13 residues in the CDR3. As DNA, the CDR3 is TGTGCCAGCAGCTTCGACGGGGGGGAGACCCAGTACTTC. As protein: CASSFDGGETQYF.

This chain joins TRBV30 and TRBJ2-2; tentatively, D is TRBD1 (6 bases). With 3 bases removed from V and 5 bases from J, the gap between germline ends came to 16 bases. The CDR3 loop spans 15 amino acids. Germline CDR1 GTSNPN, CDR2 SVGIG (reference sequence). CDR3 amino acids: CAWREQGARTGELFF. Here the CDR3 DNA reads TGTGCCTGGAGAGAACAGGGCGCCCGGACCGGGGAGCTGTTTTTT.

This clone turned up a few times. This chain connects TRBV13 to TRBJ1-5, with unresolved D. The germline V gene has CDR1 PRHDT and CDR2 FYEKMQ (reference sequence). V lost 0 bases to trimming and J lost 1 base, with 4 bases between them. The CDR3 loop spans 14 amino acids. DNA of the CDR3: TGTGCCAGCAGCTTAGGGGGCAGCAATCAGCCCCAGCATTTT. Translating gives CASSLGGSNQPQHF. Filled out from reference TRBV13 and TRBJ1-5, the complete variable domain reads AAGVIQSPRHLIKEKRETATLKCYPIPRHDTVYWYQQGPGQDPQFLISFYEKMQSDKGSIPDRFSAQQFSDYHSELNMSSLELGDSALYFCASSLGGSNQPQHFGDGTRLSIL.

The genes are TRBV27 and TRBJ2-5, with 8 bases matching TRBD2. V was clipped by 5 bases and J by 2 bases; unmatched bases: 4. Germline V gene data show CDR1 as MNHEY and CDR2 as SMNVEV (reference sequence). This CDR3 has 14 residues. CDR3 protein: CASSGRGGQETQYF. CDR3 nucleotides: TGTGCCAGCAGTGGCCGGGGGGGGCAAGAGACCCAGTACTTC.

The V call is TRBV28, the J call TRBJ1-6, with 9 bases lining up with TRBD1. After removal of 5 bases from V and 9 bases from J, the junction contained 20 bases not matched to a gene. The germline V gene encodes CDR1 MDHEN and CDR2 SYDVKM. This CDR3 has 19 amino acids. The CDR3 is CASSPFGTGREFYPSPLHF. The CDR3 nucleotides are TGTGCCAGCAGTCCTTTCGGGACAGGGCGCGAGTTTTATCCTTCACCCCTCCACTTT.

The gene calls are TRBV6-5 and TRBJ1-3, with no clear D. CDR1 is MNHEY and CDR2 is SVGAGI in the germline V gene. The V gene lost 2 bases and the J gene lost 2 bases, with 13 bases spanning the gap. CDR3 size: 16 residues. CDR3 bases: TGTGCCAGCAGTTACAGCACGACGGTGGCTGGAAACACCATATATTTT. Encoded protein: CASSYSTTVAGNTIYF.

V gene TRBV4-1 combines with J gene TRBJ2-3; 9 nucleotides agree with TRBD2. The junction had 3 bases not matched to a gene; V was cut back by 4 bases and J by 4 bases. The CDR3 length is 14 residues. CDR1 is MGHRA and CDR2 is YSYEKL in the germline V gene. CDR3 region: CASSLSGGADTQYF. CDR3 nucleotides: TGCGCCAGCAGCCTTAGCGGGGGCGCAGATACGCAGTATTTT.

The chain combines TRBV10-2 with TRBJ2-2; a weak D match, TRBD1 (7 bases). The ends were cut back, 8 bases at V and 2 bases at J, with 15 bases in the middle. The CDR3 spans 15 residues. Germline loops: CDR1 WSHSY, CDR2 SAAADI. CDR3 loop: CASDRQGGNTGELFF. CDR3 bases: TGCGCCAGCGATAGACAGGGAGGAAACACCGGGGAGCTGTTTTTT.

V gene TRBV19 combines with J gene TRBJ1-5; a weak D match, TRBD1 (5 bases). This CDR3 spans 17 amino acids. CDR1 and CDR2 from the germline V gene are LNHDA and SQIVND (reference sequence). V lost 8 bases to trimming and J lost 0 bases, with 20 bases between them. CDR3 amino acids: CASRGGRAGDSNQPQHF. The CDR3 DNA sequence: TGTGCCAGTCGGGGCGGCCGGGCGGGGGATAGCAATCAGCCCCAGCATTTT. Using reference TRBV19 and TRBJ1-5 for the parts outside the CDR3, the full variable domain is DGGITQSPKYLFRKEGQNVTLSCEQNLNHDAMYWYRQDPGQGLRLIYYSQIVNDFQKGDIAEGYSVSREKKESFPLTVTSAQKNPTAFYLCASRGGRAGDSNQPQHFGDGTRLSIL.

The V and J genes are TRBV28 and TRBJ1-3; D gene uncertain. CDR3 length equals 12 residues. With 6 bases removed from V and 8 bases from J, the gap between germline ends came to 11 bases. In germline, CDR1 is MDHEN, CDR2 SYDVKM. Here the CDR3 reads CASSQDLDTIYF. Here the CDR3 DNA reads TGTGCCAGCAGCCAGGACCTGGACACCATATATTTT.

V and J are TRBV30 and TRBJ2-6, with D hard to call. The CDR3 runs 11 residues. Germline V gene lookup returns CDR1 GTSNPN and CDR2 SVGIG (reference sequence). Trimming cost V 8 bases and J 2 bases, with 4 bases left between them. The CDR3 DNA follows: TGTGCCGGAACTGGGGCCAACGTCCTGACTTTC. Protein sequence: CAGTGANVLTF. The whole variable domain, remainder taken from reference TRBV30 and TRBJ2-6, is SQTIHQWPATLVQPVGSPLSLECTVEGTSNPNLYWYRQAAGRGLQLLFYSVGIGQISSEVPQNLSASRPQDRQFILSSKKLLLSDSGFYLCAGTGANVLTFGAGSRLTVL.